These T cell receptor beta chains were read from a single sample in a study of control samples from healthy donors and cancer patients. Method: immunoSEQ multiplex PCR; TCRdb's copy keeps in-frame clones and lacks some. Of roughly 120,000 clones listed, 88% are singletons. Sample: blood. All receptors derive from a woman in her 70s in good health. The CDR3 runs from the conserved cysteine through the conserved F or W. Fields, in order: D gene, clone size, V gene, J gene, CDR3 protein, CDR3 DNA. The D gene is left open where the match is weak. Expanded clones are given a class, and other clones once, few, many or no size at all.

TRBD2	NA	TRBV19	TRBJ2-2	CASSVGGTGELFF	TGTGCCAGTAGTGTCGGGGGGACCGGGGAGCTGTTTTTT
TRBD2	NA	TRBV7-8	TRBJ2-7	CASSVLAGGNQRGYEQYF	TGTGCCAGCAGCGTACTAGCGGGGGGGAATCAAAGGGGCTACGAGCAGTACTTC
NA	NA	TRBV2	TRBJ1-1	CASSVEPGTTIAFF	TGTGCCAGCAGTGTCGAGCCAGGAACAACTATAGCTTTCTTT
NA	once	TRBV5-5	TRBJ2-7	CASSLGGGEQYF	TGTGCCAGCAGCTTGGGGGGCGGCGAGCAGTACTTC
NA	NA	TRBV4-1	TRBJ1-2	CASSHPSGAFYGYTF	TGCGCCAGCAGCCATCCGTCCGGGGCTTTCTATGGCTACACCTTC
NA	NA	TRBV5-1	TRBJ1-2	CASSDPQGGYGYTF	TGCGCCAGCAGCGACCCTCAGGGAGGCTATGGCTACACCTTC
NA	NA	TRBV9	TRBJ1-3	CASSPWGGNTIYF	TGTGCCAGCAGCCCCTGGGGTGGAAACACCATATATTTT
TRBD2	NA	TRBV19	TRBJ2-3	CASLPSGSGGADTQYF	TGTGCCAGCCTCCCGTCCGGCAGCGGGGGAGCAGATACGCAGTATTTT
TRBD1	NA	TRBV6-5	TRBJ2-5	CASSYSRDRVETQYF	TGTGCCAGCAGTTACTCCCGGGACAGGGTCGAGACCCAGTACTTC
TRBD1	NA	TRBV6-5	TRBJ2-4	CASRDRGLAKNIQYF	TGTGCCAGCAGGGACAGGGGGCTAGCCAAAAACATTCAGTACTTC
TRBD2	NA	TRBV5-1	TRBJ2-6	CASSLPSGGAGANVLTF	TGCGCCAGCAGCTTACCTAGCGGGGGGGCCGGGGCCAACGTCCTGACTTTC
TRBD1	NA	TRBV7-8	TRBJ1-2	CASSLDRGSHGYTF	TGTGCCAGCAGCCTGGACAGGGGATCTCATGGCTACACCTTC
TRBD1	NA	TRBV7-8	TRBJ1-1	CASSEGQSLNTEAFF	TGTGCCAGCAGCGAGGGACAGTCTCTGAACACTGAAGCTTTCTTT
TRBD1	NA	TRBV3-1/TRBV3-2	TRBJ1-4	CASSLLPGQGGPTNEKLFF	TGTGCCAGCAGCCTACTGCCGGGACAGGGAGGACCAACTAATGAAAAACTGTTTTTT
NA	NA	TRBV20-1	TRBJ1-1	CSVKSREVAFF	TGCAGTGTTAAATCGCGTGAAGTTGCTTTCTTT
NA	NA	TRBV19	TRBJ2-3	CASSNRADTQYF	TGTGCCAGTAGCAACAGGGCAGATACGCAGTATTTT
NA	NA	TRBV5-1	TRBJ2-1	CASAARSYNEQFF	TGCGCCAGCGCCGCCAGGTCCTACAATGAGCAGTTCTTC
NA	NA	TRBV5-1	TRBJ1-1	CASSSTSMNTEAFF	TGCGCCAGCAGCTCCACAAGCATGAACACTGAAGCTTTCTTT
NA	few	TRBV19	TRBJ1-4	CASSPIVWRRNDDDEKLFF	TGTGCCAGTAGTCCCATCGTGTGGCGGCGTAACGATGATGATGAAAAACTGTTTTTT
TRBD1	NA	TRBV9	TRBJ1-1	CASSEGTVGTEAFF	TGTGCCAGCAGCGAGGGGACAGTGGGCACTGAAGCTTTCTTT
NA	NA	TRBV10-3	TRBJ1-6	CAISADMDSNSPLHF	TGTGCCATCAGTGCCGATATGGACAGTAATTCACCCCTCCACTTT
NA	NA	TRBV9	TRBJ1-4	CASSSGQEATNEKLFF	TGTGCCAGCAGCAGCGGACAAGAGGCAACTAATGAAAAACTGTTTTTT
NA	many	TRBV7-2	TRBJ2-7	CASGNQGSSYEQYF	TGTGCCAGCGGCAATCAGGGGAGCTCCTACGAGCAGTACTTC
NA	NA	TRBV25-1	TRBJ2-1	CASSGLTYNEQFF	TGTGCCAGCAGTGGGCTGACTTACAATGAGCAGTTCTTC
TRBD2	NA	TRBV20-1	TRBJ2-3	CSASGASGGFTDTQYF	TGCAGTGCTAGTGGCGCTAGCGGGGGGTTCACAGATACGCAGTATTTT
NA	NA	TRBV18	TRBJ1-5	CASSRLVDQPQHF	TGTGCCAGCTCGCGACTAGTCGATCAGCCCCAGCATTTT
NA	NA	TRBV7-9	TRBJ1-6	CASSALWSPLHF	TGTGCCAGCAGCGCCCTGTGGTCACCCCTCCACTTT
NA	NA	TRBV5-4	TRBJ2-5	CASSFGGTEETQYF	TGTGCCAGCAGCTTCGGGGGGACAGAAGAGACCCAGTACTTC
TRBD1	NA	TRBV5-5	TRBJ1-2	CASSPDRGKYGYTF	TGTGCCAGCAGCCCGGACAGGGGGAAGTATGGCTACACCTTC
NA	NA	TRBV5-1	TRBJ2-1	CASSFTTDNEQFF	TGCGCCAGCAGCTTTACGACCGACAATGAGCAGTTCTTC
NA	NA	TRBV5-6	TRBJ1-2	CASSLGYIGEDYTF	TGTGCCAGCAGCTTGGGGTATATCGGGGAGGACTACACCTTC
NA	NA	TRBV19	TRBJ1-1	CASSILGGYTEAFF	TGTGCCAGTAGTATTTTGGGGGGTTACACTGAAGCTTTCTTT
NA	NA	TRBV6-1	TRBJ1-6	CASSAFGTENNSPLHF	TGTGCCAGCAGTGCCTTTGGGACGGAGAACAATTCACCCCTCCACTTT
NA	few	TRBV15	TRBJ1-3	CATSRDGRNTIYF	TGTGCCACCAGCAGAGATGGAAGAAACACCATATATTTT
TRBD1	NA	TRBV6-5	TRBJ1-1	CASRTGGRGTEAFF	TGTGCCAGCAGGACAGGGGGCCGAGGCACTGAAGCTTTCTTT
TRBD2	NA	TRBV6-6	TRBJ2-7	CAGRAGVLFEQYF	TGTGCCGGGAGAGCGGGGGTCTTGTTCGAGCAGTACTTC
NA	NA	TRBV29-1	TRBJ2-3	CSVVSGRTDTQYF	TGCAGCGTTGTATCGGGGCGGACAGATACGCAGTATTTT
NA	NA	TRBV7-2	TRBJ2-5	CASSFNVQETQYF	TGTGCCAGCAGCTTTAATGTGCAAGAGACCCAGTACTTC
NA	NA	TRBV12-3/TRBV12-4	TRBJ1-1	CASSPRNRAEAFF	TGTGCCAGCAGTCCGCGTAATAGGGCTGAAGCTTTCTTT
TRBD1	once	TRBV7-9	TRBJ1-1	CASSPTAIEDRGANTEAFF	TGTGCCAGCAGCCCCACTGCGATCGAGGACAGGGGGGCGAACACTGAAGCTTTCTTT
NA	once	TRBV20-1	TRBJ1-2	CSASAGPRQGYTF	TGCAGTGCTAGTGCAGGGCCAAGGCAGGGCTACACCTTC
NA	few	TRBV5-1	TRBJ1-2	CASREGQQAYGYTF	TGCGCCAGCAGAGAAGGACAGCAGGCCTATGGCTACACCTTC
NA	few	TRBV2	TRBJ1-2	CASSESGYDYGYTF	TGTGCCAGCAGTGAAAGCGGTTACGACTATGGCTACACCTTC
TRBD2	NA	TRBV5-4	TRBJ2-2	CASRSGTSGVTGELFF	TGTGCCAGCAGGTCCGGGACTAGCGGGGTCACCGGGGAGCTGTTTTTT
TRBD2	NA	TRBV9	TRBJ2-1	CASSVVAGAYNEQFF	TGTGCCAGCAGCGTAGTAGCGGGGGCATACAATGAGCAGTTCTTC
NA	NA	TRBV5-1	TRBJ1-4	CASTFNPNEKLFF	TGCGCCAGCACCTTTAATCCCAATGAAAAACTGTTTTTT
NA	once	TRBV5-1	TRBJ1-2	CASSSPGGSLYGYTF	TGCGCCAGCAGCTCCCCGGGGGGCAGCCTCTATGGCTACACCTTC
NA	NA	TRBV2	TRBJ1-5	CASSEGGGNQPQHF	TGTGCCAGCAGTGAGGGGGGAGGCAATCAGCCCCAGCATTTT
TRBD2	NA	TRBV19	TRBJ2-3	CASTSRGGPSSDTQYF	TGTGCCAGTACGTCTCGGGGGGGCCCTTCGTCAGATACGCAGTATTTT
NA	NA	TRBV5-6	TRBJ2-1	CASSLVYNEQFF	TGTGCCAGCAGCTTGGTCTACAATGAGCAGTTCTTC
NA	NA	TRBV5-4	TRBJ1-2	CASSSMTGWNYGYTF	TGTGCCAGCAGCTCCATGACAGGCTGGAACTATGGCTACACCTTC
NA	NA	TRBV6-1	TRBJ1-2	CASSEGAIYGYTF	TGTGCCAGCAGTGAGGGGGCAATCTATGGCTACACCTTC